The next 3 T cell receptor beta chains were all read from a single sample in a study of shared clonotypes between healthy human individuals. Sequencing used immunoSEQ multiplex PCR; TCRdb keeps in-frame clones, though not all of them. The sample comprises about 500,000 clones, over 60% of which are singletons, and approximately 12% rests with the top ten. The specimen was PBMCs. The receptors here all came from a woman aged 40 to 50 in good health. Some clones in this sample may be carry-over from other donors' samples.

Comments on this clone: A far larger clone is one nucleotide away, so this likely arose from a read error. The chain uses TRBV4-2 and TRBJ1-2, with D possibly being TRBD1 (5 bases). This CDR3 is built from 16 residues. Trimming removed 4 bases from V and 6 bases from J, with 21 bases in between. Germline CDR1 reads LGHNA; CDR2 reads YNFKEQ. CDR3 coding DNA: TGTGCCAGCAGCCGGAATTCTGGGGCATCCCATCATGGCTACACCTTC. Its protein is CASSRNSGASHHGYTF.

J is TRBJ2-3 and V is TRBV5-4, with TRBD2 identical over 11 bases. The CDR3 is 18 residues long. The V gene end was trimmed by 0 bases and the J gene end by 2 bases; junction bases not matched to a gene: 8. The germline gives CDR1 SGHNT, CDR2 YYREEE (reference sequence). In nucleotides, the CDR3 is TGTGCCAGCAGCTTGGCGTTAGCGGGAGGGCTTTTCACAGATACGCAGTATTTT. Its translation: CASSLALAGGLFTDTQYF.

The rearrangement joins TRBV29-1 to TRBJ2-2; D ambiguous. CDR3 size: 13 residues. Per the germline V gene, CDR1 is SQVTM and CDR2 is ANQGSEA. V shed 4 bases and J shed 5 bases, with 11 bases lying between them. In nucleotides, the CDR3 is TGCAGCGTTGGCCCCCGTGGTACCGGGGAGCTGTTTTTT. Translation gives CSVGPRGTGELFF.